Listed here are 19 T cell receptor beta chains from one sample, sequenced in a study of blood T cell repertoires in COVID-19. The assay was immunoSEQ multiplex PCR, and TCRdb's table has in-frame clones only and misses some. Altogether roughly 310,000 clones are present, around 87% being singletons, with the ten largest covering roughly 4%. Material: peripheral blood. The receptors derive from a woman aged 50 to 60 with active or convalescent COVID-19.

DNA for the CDR3: TGTGCCAGCTCGAGGAGACTCAAACAGGGCACAGATACGCAGTATTTT. Translated, it gives CASSRRLKQGTDTQYF. The rearrangement links TRBV18 to TRBJ2-3; D perhaps matches TRBD1 (5 bases). V lost 6 bases to trimming and J lost 1 base, with 17 bases between them. This CDR3 comprises 16 residues. From germline, CDR1 is KGHSH and CDR2 LQKENI.

The chain joins TRBV27 to TRBJ1-5, with 9 bases that match TRBD1. With 5 bases clipped from V and 4 bases from J, the junction kept 6 bases outside the gene matches. The CDR3 runs to 15 residues. Germline V CDR1 and CDR2: MNHEY, SMNVEV (reference sequence). This CDR3 reads CASSPTGGGNQPQHF. The CDR3, as DNA: TGTGCCAGCAGTCCGACAGGGGGTGGAAATCAGCCCCAGCATTTT.

The J gene is TRBJ2-1, the V gene TRBV28; D gene ambiguous. This CDR3 has 13 amino acids. The germline gives CDR1 MDHEN, CDR2 SYDVKM. Trimming removed 6 bases from V and 1 base from J, with 7 bases in between. The CDR3 sequence is CASRSESYNEQFF. The CDR3 region has the DNA TGTGCCAGCAGGAGCGAGTCCTACAATGAGCAGTTCTTC.

In DNA form, the CDR3 reads TGTGCCAGCAGTTCCCCGACAGCAACTAATGAAAAACTGTTTTTT. Its protein product is CASSSPTATNEKLFF. The genes are TRBV28 and TRBJ1-4; maybe TRBD1 (5 bases). Per the germline V gene, CDR1 is MDHEN and CDR2 is SYDVKM. V shed 4 bases and J shed 0 bases, with 9 bases lying between them. The CDR3 covers 15 residues.

The CDR3 nucleotides read TGTGCCAGCAGCCCTAGTGGGCTACAGGGTGGGAGCTCCTACGAGCAGTACTTC. This codes for CASSPSGLQGGSSYEQYF. This chain uses TRBV7-6 with TRBJ2-7; a weak D match, TRBD1 (6 bases). The V end lost 5 bases, the J end lost 0 bases, and 23 bases lay between the germline ends. Germline CDR1 and CDR2: SGHVS and FNYEAQ. This CDR3 is 18 amino acids long.

This rearrangement joins TRBV3-1 (or the pseudogene TRBV3-2) to TRBJ2-2; 9 bases fit TRBD2. Germline V gene lookup returns CDR1 LGHDT and CDR2 YNNKEL (reference sequence). V lost 3 bases, J lost 5 bases, and 7 bases stayed unmatched. The CDR3 is made up of 16 amino acids. CDR3 bases: TGTGCCAGCAGCCACCGACTAGCGGTCCTGACCGGGGAGCTGTTTTTT. It translates to CASSHRLAVLTGELFF.

The J gene is TRBJ2-5, the V gene TRBV10-3; D is possibly TRBD2 (5 bases). Germline V gives CDR1 ENHRY, CDR2 SYGVKD. With 3 bases removed from V and 4 bases from J, the gap between germline ends came to 9 bases. The CDR3 spans 13 residues. This chain's CDR3 is CAISDRRVETQYF. The CDR3 DNA sequence: TGTGCCATCAGTGACAGGCGGGTAGAGACCCAGTACTTC.

The count of this clone is one. The rearrangement joins TRBV30 to TRBJ1-2; D is uncertain. This CDR3 is 11 amino acids long. CDR1 GTSNPN and CDR2 SVGIG come from the germline V gene (reference sequence). V lost 2 bases, J lost 5 bases, and 6 bases lay in between. As DNA, the CDR3 is TGTGCCTGGAGTACGGGGTATGGCTACACCTTC. It yields the protein CAWSTGYGYTF.

V is TRBV3-1 (or the pseudogene TRBV3-2) and J is TRBJ2-7; no reliable D call. CDR3 length: 18 residues. The germline V and J ends were trimmed by 1 base and 5 bases, with 24 bases remaining between them. Germline V gene sequence: CDR1 LGHDT, CDR2 YNNKEL (reference sequence). CDR3 in amino acids: CASSQGAGRWAPTDEQYF. In DNA form, the CDR3 reads TGTGCCAGCAGCCAAGGGGCCGGCCGGTGGGCCCCTACTGACGAGCAGTACTTC.

This rearrangement joins TRBV19 to TRBJ2-3; no clear D. The germline V gene encodes CDR1 LNHDA and CDR2 SQIVND (reference sequence). Trimming pared 3 bases from V and 4 bases from J, leaving 8 bases between. The CDR3 runs 13 residues. CDR3 residues: CASSIGFPDTQYF. The CDR3 DNA follows: TGTGCCAGTAGTATCGGGTTCCCAGATACGCAGTATTTT.

This chain connects TRBV7-6 to TRBJ1-1; possible D gene TRBD1, 5 bases. The CDR3 runs 16 residues. Germline CDR1 and CDR2: SGHVS and FNYEAQ. V dropped 3 bases and J dropped 1 base, with 15 bases sitting between them. CDR3 coding DNA: TGTGCCAGCAGCTTTTCCCTAGGGGTGACGAACACTGAAGCTTTCTTT. Its translation: CASSFSLGVTNTEAFF.

The CDR3 reads CASSLDRRQAFF. The CDR3 nucleotides are TGTGCCAGCAGCTTAGACAGGAGACAAGCTTTCTTT. The chain joins TRBV7-2 to TRBJ1-1, with D tentatively TRBD1 (5 bases). V dropped 1 base and J dropped 9 bases, with 9 bases sitting between them. CDR3 size: 12 residues. Looked up from germline, CDR1 is SGHTA and CDR2 is FQGNSA.

Concerning this clone itself: The sample holds other DNA sequences that translate to the same CDR3. V usage is TRBV6-5 and J usage is TRBJ2-3; maybe TRBD2 (6 bases). Per germline, CDR1 MNHEY and CDR2 SVGAGI. The V end lost 2 bases, the J end lost 2 bases, and 8 bases lay between the germline ends. This CDR3 spans 14 amino acids. Written as DNA, the CDR3 is TGTGCCAGCAGTTACCGGGGGTTCACAGATACGCAGTATTTT. Translated: CASSYRGFTDTQYF.

In regard to this clone: Germline is not matched at one junction end, which may reflect a read error. The rearrangement links TRBV7-7 to TRBJ2-5, with 7 bases fitting TRBD1. The CDR3 runs to 15 residues. Germline CDR1 and CDR2: SSHAT and FNYEAQ (reference sequence). CDR3 loop: CASSSSPTGKETQYF. CDR3 DNA sequence: TGTGCTAGCAGCTCCTCTCCGACAGGGAAAGAGACCCAGTACTTC.

In DNA, the CDR3 is TGTGCCAGCAGCCGGACTAGCGCGAGTACCGGGGAGCTGTTTTTT. It translates to CASSRTSASTGELFF. This chain links TRBV9 with TRBJ2-2; TRBD2 matches at 9 bases. With 4 bases clipped from V and 5 bases from J, the junction kept 6 bases outside the gene matches. CDR3 length: 15 residues. Germline CDR1 is SGDLS and CDR2 is YYNGEE.

V and J are TRBV25-1 and TRBJ1-1, with D perhaps TRBD1 (6 bases). Germline loops: CDR1 MGHDK, CDR2 SYGVNS. Deletions cut 6 bases from V and 8 bases from J, with 16 bases between. The CDR3 totals 13 residues. CDR3 nucleotide sequence: TGTGCCAGCAGCCGGCCGGGGGGCGGGGAAGCTTTCTTT. This sequence encodes CASSRPGGGEAFF.

The chain links TRBV18 to TRBJ1-2; TRBD1 agrees at 11 bases. Germline CDR1 reads KGHSH; CDR2 reads LQKENI. The junction had 3 bases not matched to a gene; V was cut back by 0 bases and J by 6 bases. This CDR3 contains 15 residues. This CDR3 is CASSPPDRGRNGYTF. CDR3 sequence (DNA): TGTGCCAGCTCACCACCGGACAGGGGGCGGAATGGCTACACCTTC.

V is TRBV27 and J is TRBJ1-1, with unresolved D. CDR1 is MNHEY and CDR2 is SMNVEV in the germline V gene (reference sequence). The ends were cut back, 6 bases at V and 7 bases at J, with 18 bases in the middle. The CDR3 length is 14 residues. The CDR3 bases are TGTGCCAGCAGCATGGGAGGATTTTGGGGTGAAGCTTTCTTT. Translation: CASSMGGFWGEAFF.

This clone was seen repeatedly, ten times or more. The J gene is TRBJ1-6, the V gene TRBV5-5; D might be TRBD1 (5 bases). V was cut by 0 bases and J by 6 bases, with 10 bases left in between. The CDR3 covers 15 residues. Germline V gives CDR1 SGHKS, CDR2 YYEKEE (reference sequence). As DNA, the CDR3 is TGTGCCAGCAGCTTGGGGGCCCAGGGTAATTCACCCCTCCACTTT. Translating gives CASSLGAQGNSPLHF.